Below, one TCR beta chain is given with its context. The data stem from a study of blood T cell repertoires in COVID-19. The CDR3 runs to 15 residues. The germline V and J ends were trimmed by 0 bases and 2 bases, with 13 bases remaining between them. Germline CDR1 is GTSNPN and CDR2 is SVGIG (reference sequence). Sequencing was performed with immunoSEQ multiplex PCR; in TCRdb, only in-frame clones are kept and a portion is missing. The sample consists of about 320,000 clones, 85% to 95% of them appearing once. V usage is TRBV30 and J usage is TRBJ1-2; perhaps TRBD1 as D (5 bases). The TCR comes from a woman aged 25 to 39 who had been exposed to COVID-19. The sample comprised PBMCs or T cells enriched from blood (not recorded which). CDR3 amino acids: CAWSVEGEGNYGYTF. DNA for the CDR3: TGTGCCTGGAGTGTAGAAGGGGAGGGGAACTATGGCTACACCTTC.